A single sample gave rise to the 21 T cell receptor beta chains below, sequenced in a study of glioma-infiltrating T cells after dendritic cell vaccination. TCRdb keeps only in-frame clones here, not all; method: immunoSEQ multiplex PCR. The table lists 50,000 to 60,000 clones, about four fifths of them singletons. Time point described: after dendritic cell vaccination, including at tumor progression/relapse. The specimen was blood, collected after dendritic cell vaccination. The source of these receptors is a human donor with glioblastoma.

The chain couples TRBV5-6 to TRBJ2-7; TRBD2 aligns across 11 bases. J lost 2 bases, V lost 8 bases, and 3 bases had no gene match. Germline V CDR1 and CDR2: SGHDT, YYEEEE. CDR3 length equals 13 residues. This CDR3 is CASTSGGTYEQYF. CDR3 coding DNA: TGTGCCAGTACTAGCGGGGGAACCTACGAGCAGTACTTC.

V usage is TRBV10-3 and J usage is TRBJ1-3; D may be TRBD1 (5 bases). CDR3 length: 14 amino acids. The V and J ends lost 6 bases and 0 bases respectively, with 9 bases between them. CDR1 and CDR2 from the germline V gene are ENHRY and SYGVKD. CDR3 region: CAIRDNASGNTIYF. DNA of the CDR3: TGTGCCATCAGGGACAATGCCTCTGGAAACACCATATATTTT.

This chain connects TRBV7-2 to TRBJ1-1; 9 nucleotides line up with TRBD1. Trimming cost V 3 bases and J 9 bases; bases outside gene matches: 8. Germline CDR1 and CDR2: SGHTA and FQGNSA. CDR3 size: 14 residues. For the CDR3, the DNA is TGTGCCAGCAGCTTTGCCGGGACAGGGACTAAAGCTTTCTTT. Its protein is CASSFAGTGTKAFF.

This clone appeared a few times. The CDR3 region is CASSPRTGLANYGYTF. The CDR3 DNA is TGTGCCAGCAGCCCACGGACAGGGCTAGCTAACTATGGCTACACCTTC. The chain employs TRBV9 and TRBJ1-2; 8 bases agree with TRBD1. Germline V CDR1 and CDR2: SGDLS, YYNGEE. V lost 4 bases and J lost 0; bases outside the gene matches: 8. CDR3 length: 16 amino acids.

V and J are TRBV6-4 and TRBJ2-1; TRBD2 matches at 11 bases. After removal of 3 bases from V and 2 bases from J, the junction contained 0 bases not matched to a gene. The germline V gene encodes CDR1 MRHNA and CDR2 SNTAGT. CDR3 length equals 15 residues. The CDR3 coding sequence is TGTGCCAGCAGTGAGACTAGCGGGGCCTACAATGAGCAGTTCTTC. Translating it yields CASSETSGAYNEQFF.

V gene TRBV6-1 combines with J gene TRBJ1-4, with D tentatively TRBD1 (5 bases). Trimming left V 6 bases short and J 8 bases short, with 19 bases between. The CDR3 totals 15 residues. Germline values: CDR1 MNHNS, CDR2 SASEGT. The CDR3 DNA sequence: TGTGCCAGCAGCGATGAGACGGGCAGGGTGGAAAAACTGTTTTTT. Its protein is CASSDETGRVEKLFF.

The V and J genes are TRBV29-1 and TRBJ1-4; a weak D match, TRBD1 (5 bases). The V gene lost 2 bases and the J gene lost 6 bases, with 10 bases spanning the gap. Germline CDR1 and CDR2: SQVTM and ANQGSEA. The CDR3 runs to 13 residues. The CDR3 spells CSVETIGDEKLFF. DNA of the CDR3: TGCAGCGTTGAAACGATAGGGGATGAAAAACTGTTTTTT.

The chain recombines TRBV30 with TRBJ1-6; the D is unclear. Between the trimmed V and J ends, which lost 1 base and 7 bases, there was a span of 11 bases. Germline CDR1 GTSNPN, CDR2 SVGIG (reference sequence). The CDR3 contains 14 residues. The CDR3 protein is CAWSAEVGNSPLHF. As DNA, the CDR3 is TGTGCCTGGAGTGCGGAGGTTGGGAATTCACCCCTCCACTTT.

J is TRBJ2-5 and V is TRBV6-1; the D is unclear. Judging by the DNA end, TRBJ2-7 fits better; the J call may be wrong. CDR3 length: 14 residues. Per germline, CDR1 MNHNS and CDR2 SASEGT. CDR3 amino acids: CASSVTLLSYEQYF. The CDR3 DNA sequence: TGTGCCAGCAGTGTCACCCTCCTCTCCTACGAGCAGTACTTC.

V and J are TRBV10-3 and TRBJ2-7, with D perhaps TRBD1 (8 bases). The CDR3 is made up of 14 amino acids. CDR1 and CDR2 from the germline V gene are ENHRY and SYGVKD. The ends were cut back, 10 bases at V and 4 bases at J, with 20 bases in the middle. This chain's CDR3 is CATSRGQGAYEQYF. Written as DNA, the CDR3 is TGTGCCACCTCGCGGGGGCAGGGGGCTTACGAGCAGTACTTC.

The chain joins TRBV6-4 to TRBJ1-1; D uncertain. Germline V lookup: CDR1 MRHNA, CDR2 SNTAGT. The CDR3 covers 14 residues. V lost 3 bases and J 4 bases, leaving 12 bases between the germline ends. CDR3: CASSEGSWATEAFF. CDR3 DNA: TGTGCCAGCAGTGAAGGGAGTTGGGCCACTGAAGCTTTCTTT.

The rearrangement joins TRBV13 to TRBJ2-1; 9 nucleotides align to TRBD2. Germline V gene lookup returns CDR1 PRHDT and CDR2 FYEKMQ (reference sequence). V lost 0 bases, J lost 7 bases, and 4 bases stayed unmatched. The CDR3 is made up of 15 amino acids. The CDR3 DNA sequence: TGTGCCAGCAGCTTAGGGACTAGCGGAAGGAATGAGCAGTTCTTC. This encodes CASSLGTSGRNEQFF.

The chain uses TRBV10-3 and TRBJ1-6, with D uncertain. The CDR3 consists of 14 residues. CDR1 is ENHRY and CDR2 is SYGVKD in the germline V gene. The V gene lost 6 bases and the J gene lost 10 bases, with 16 bases spanning the gap. In DNA form, the CDR3 reads TGTGCCATCAGATACGCGGCCTCCAGCTCACCCCTCCACTTT. Its translation is CAIRYAASSSPLHF.

The chain employs TRBV11-1 and TRBJ1-6; D not resolved. Trimming removed 2 bases from V and 5 bases from J, with 4 bases in between. Per the germline V gene, CDR1 is SGHAT and CDR2 is FQDESV (reference sequence). This CDR3 comprises 13 residues. CDR3 in DNA: TGTGCCAGCAGCTTACAGGATAATTCACCCCTCCACTTT. It is translated as CASSLQDNSPLHF.

In this sample, this clone turned up a few times. V usage is TRBV27 and J usage is TRBJ2-1; a weak D match, TRBD1 (6 bases). V gave up 6 bases and J gave up 3 bases, with 15 bases separating them. CDR3 length equals 15 residues. Germline values: CDR1 MNHEY, CDR2 SMNVEV (reference sequence). CDR3 residues: CASRLGADNYNEQFF. The CDR3 nucleotides read TGTGCCAGCAGGTTGGGGGCTGATAACTACAATGAGCAGTTCTTC.

The V and J genes are TRBV28 and TRBJ1-5; D is unresolved. The CDR3 consists of 11 residues. Germline V gene data show CDR1 as MDHEN and CDR2 as SYDVKM. Trimming pared 6 bases from V and 8 bases from J, leaving 8 bases between. The CDR3 is CASRALEPQHF. The CDR3 coding sequence is TGTGCCAGCAGGGCCTTGGAGCCCCAGCATTTT. The whole variable domain, remainder taken from reference TRBV28 and TRBJ1-5, is DVKVTQSSRYLVKRTGEKVFLECVQDMDHENMFWYRQDPGLGLRLIYFSYDVKMKEKGDIPEGYSVSREKKERFSLILESASTNQTSMYLCASRALEPQHFGDGTRLSIL.

There are a few counts of this clone. This rearrangement joins TRBV7-9 to TRBJ1-1; TRBD1 aligns across 9 bases. Germline CDR1 is SEHNR and CDR2 is FQNEAQ (reference sequence). This CDR3 has 14 amino acids. Trimming at V came to 1 base and at J to 7 bases, leaving 4 bases not matched to a gene. The CDR3 protein is CASSLGTGGVEAFF. The CDR3 nucleotides are TGTGCCAGCAGCTTAGGTACAGGGGGCGTTGAAGCTTTCTTT.

The V call is TRBV6-5, the J call TRBJ1-5; perhaps TRBD1 as D (5 bases). V lost 5 bases and J 4 bases, leaving 9 bases between the germline ends. The CDR3 is 13 amino acids. Germline V gene sequence: CDR1 MNHEY, CDR2 SVGAGI. CDR3 region: CASSGGVNQPQHF. CDR3 sequence (DNA): TGTGCCAGCAGTGGAGGGGTAAATCAGCCCCAGCATTTT.

The J gene is TRBJ1-2, the V gene TRBV6-5, with a tentative D call TRBD1 (6 bases). The CDR3 extends over 15 amino acids. Germline CDR1 is MNHEY and CDR2 is SVGAGI. The V end was cut by 9 bases, the J end by 5 bases, with 22 bases between. CDR3 in amino acids: CASTVTVGGGYGYTF. In nucleotides, the CDR3 is TGTGCCAGTACAGTTACAGTAGGGGGTGGTTATGGCTACACCTTC.

The chain employs TRBV5-1 and TRBJ1-2, with D possibly being TRBD1 (6 bases). There are 15 residues in the CDR3. The V gene's germline CDR1 is SGHRS and CDR2 YFSETQ. V lost 0 bases and J 4 bases, leaving 13 bases between the germline ends. In DNA form, the CDR3 reads TGCGCCAGCAGCTTGGTCGTCCGAGGGGGCTATGGCTACACCTTC. Protein product: CASSLVVRGGYGYTF.

The CDR3 region is CASSFERSDSYEQYF. The CDR3, as DNA: TGTGCCAGCAGCTTTGAGAGGTCTGACTCCTACGAGCAGTACTTC. This chain uses TRBV5-4 with TRBJ2-7, with D uncertain. The CDR3 runs 15 residues. CDR1 and CDR2 (germline): SGHNT, YYREEE (reference sequence). Trimming pared 2 bases from V and 0 bases from J, leaving 12 bases between.